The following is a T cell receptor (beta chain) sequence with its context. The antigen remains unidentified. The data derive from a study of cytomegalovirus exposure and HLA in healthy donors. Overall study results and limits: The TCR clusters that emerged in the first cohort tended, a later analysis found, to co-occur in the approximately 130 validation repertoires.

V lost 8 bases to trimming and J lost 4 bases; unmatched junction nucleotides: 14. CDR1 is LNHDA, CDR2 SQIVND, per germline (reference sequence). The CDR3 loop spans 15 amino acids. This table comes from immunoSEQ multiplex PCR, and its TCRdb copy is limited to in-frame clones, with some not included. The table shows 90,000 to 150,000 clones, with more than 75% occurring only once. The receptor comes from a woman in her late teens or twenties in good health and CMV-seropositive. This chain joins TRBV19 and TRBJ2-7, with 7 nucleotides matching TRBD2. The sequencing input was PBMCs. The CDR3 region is CASGRPGTTSYEQYF. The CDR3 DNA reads TGTGCCAGTGGAAGACCCGGGACTACGTCTTACGAGCAGTACTTC.